This T cell receptor beta chain came from a study of blood T cell repertoires in COVID-19. Study as a whole: Some COVID-19 samples were acute and others convalescent; all came from the United States, Italy and Spain. PBMCs, B-cell-depleted T cells, or T cells provided the cDNA or gDNA that made up the material.

Some clones are missing from TCRdb's copy, which holds only in-frame ones; the method was immunoSEQ multiplex PCR. The repertoire consists of about 270,000 clones, with around 88% occurring once and the leading ten covering about an eighth. This clone came up once. Seattle patients were enrolled while actively infected and followed longitudinally. Germline-derived CDR1 and CDR2 are MNHEY and SMNVEV (reference sequence). The CDR3 covers 18 residues. With V trimmed by 6 bases and J by 1 base, 13 bases remained unmatched. The genes are TRBV27 and TRBJ2-3; 10 bases are a match to TRBD2. The clonotype comes from a woman in her 70s with COVID-19, enrolled during active disease. The specimen was peripheral blood. The CDR3 protein is CASRRGTSDGKGTDTQYF. In DNA, the CDR3 is TGTGCCAGCAGAAGGGGGACTAGCGATGGAAAAGGCACAGATACGCAGTATTTT.